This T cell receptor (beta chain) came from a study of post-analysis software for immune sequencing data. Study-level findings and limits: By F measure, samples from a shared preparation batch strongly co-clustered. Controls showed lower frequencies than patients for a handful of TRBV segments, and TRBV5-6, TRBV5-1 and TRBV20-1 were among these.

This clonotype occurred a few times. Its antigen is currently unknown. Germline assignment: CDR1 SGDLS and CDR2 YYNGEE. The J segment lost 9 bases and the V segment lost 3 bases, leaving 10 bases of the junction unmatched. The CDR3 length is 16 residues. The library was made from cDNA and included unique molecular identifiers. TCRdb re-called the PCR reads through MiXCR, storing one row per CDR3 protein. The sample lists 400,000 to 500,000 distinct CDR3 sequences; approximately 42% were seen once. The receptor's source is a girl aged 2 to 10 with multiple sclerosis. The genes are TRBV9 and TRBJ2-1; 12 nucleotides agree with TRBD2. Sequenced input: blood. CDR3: CASSALRLAGESEQFF. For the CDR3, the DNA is TGTGCCAGCAGCGCTCTCAGACTAGCGGGAGAGTCTGAGCAGTTCTTC.